This T cell receptor (beta chain) was sequenced for a study of identifying expanded T cells in peripheral blood (dated by TCRdb to 2018 to 2020). As for the study more broadly: Four technical replicates, made by sequencing separate aliquots from the same pool of genomic DNA, were compared pairwise.

This clone turned up a few times. Its antigen specificity is not known. The sample holds no much larger clone one base away, and base qualities are not on file. From its cysteine to its phenylalanine, the CDR3 spans 13 amino acids. CDR3 DNA only is kept here, 39 bases in frame from base 1. Sequences MNHEY (CDR1) and SMNVEV (CDR2) are obtained from the germline V gene (reference sequence). At the junction V is shortened by 6 bases and J by 3 bases; bases outside the gene matches: 3. What the work shows at the level of the full study, not this receptor alone: The authors expected that biological variance in healthy repertoires might rise further over much longer intervals, such as months to years. For all healthy donors, the variance in clone template counts between roughly 2-week samples rose significantly as total template count increased. The binomial model flagged roughly 1.1 differentially abundant clones between technical replicates, compared with about 16 over about 2 weeks and approximately 19 over four weeks. The beta-binomial model significantly reduced the number of clones called differentially abundant and the false-positive rate across all healthy-donor time intervals.

No immune events such as infections were documented for the healthy donors during the collection period. Blood repertoires from healthy donors were used as a training cohort for calibrating time-dependent variance in a beta-binomial model of differential abundance of T-cell clones. The training cohort was composed of approximately ten healthy donors, 3 female and 7 male. The donors were between about 25 and 65 years old, with an average age of about 45 years. Whole blood from each healthy donor was obtained from a commercial supplier and was collected at three time points around 2 weeks apart. Genomic DNA was extracted from unsorted whole blood for immunosequencing. TCRbeta CDR3 regions were profiled with the immunoSEQ Assay using bias-controlled multiplex PCR amplification of genomic DNA. The paper's data handling went like this. The absolute abundance of each unique TCRbeta CDR3 region was quantified after sequences were collapsed and filtered. Differential abundance was tested with two models: a binomial (Fisher-equivalent) model and a beta-binomial model that adds time-dependent variance fitted from healthy donors. Any clone with fewer than 5 combined templates was excluded, and a clone was called differentially abundant if its Benjamini-Hochberg FDR was below 0.01. Using the form v = (b*log(k)+a)^2, the beta-binomial variance was modeled as a function of the total template count across the two samples. Here the immuneACCESS table is served through TCRdb, limited to in-frame sequences with V and J called. Missing clones are a known gap in these copies; in checked studies unresolved V genes cover under half, and the rest lacks a known reason. V and J calls and clone size are given by that table; D and trimming were obtained from the DNA. The sample includes about 91,000 clones, with more than 70% observed a single time. The ten largest clones represent about 4.2% of the sample.

The rearranged chain carries TRBV27 and TRBJ1-2; the junction holds 8 bases that match TRBD1. The sample consisted of blood. The TCR sequence derives from a person between 18 and 75 years old in good health. The nucleotide sequence reads as follows: TGTGCCAGCAGGGTGGACAGGGACTATGGCTACACCTTC. This is translated as CASRVDRDYGYTF.